This TCR beta chain was identified during a study of T cells after yellow fever vaccination. The germline V gene has CDR1 SGHAT and CDR2 FQDESV (reference sequence). The CDR3 runs to 17 residues. V shed 5 bases, J shed 2 bases, and the junction held 13 bases outside the gene matches. Details on this clonotype: Its antigen remains unidentified.

Study-level points and caveats: Contamination by abundant bulk-population clonotypes could be present in FACS-sorted repertoires. Clones that expanded after primary vaccination mostly reappeared after the booster (roughly 97% CD4, 88% CD8). Just a small share of clonotypes turned up in the CD4 compartment as well as the CD8 compartment.

MiXCR, run by TCRdb on the 5' RACE reads, gives a single entry per CDR3 protein. The table records roughly 520,000 distinct CDR3 sequences, roughly a fifth of them present only once. The specimen was PBMCs, collected about 20 days after the first yellow fever vaccination. This receptor was taken from a man between 18 and 29 years old who received the YFV17D yellow fever vaccine. The gene calls are TRBV11-1 and TRBJ1-1, with 8 positions matching TRBD1. The CDR3 DNA reads as TGTGCCAGCAGCGGCGGGACAGGAGTGTACCCCAACACTGAAGCTTTCTTT. Protein: CASSGGTGVYPNTEAFF.